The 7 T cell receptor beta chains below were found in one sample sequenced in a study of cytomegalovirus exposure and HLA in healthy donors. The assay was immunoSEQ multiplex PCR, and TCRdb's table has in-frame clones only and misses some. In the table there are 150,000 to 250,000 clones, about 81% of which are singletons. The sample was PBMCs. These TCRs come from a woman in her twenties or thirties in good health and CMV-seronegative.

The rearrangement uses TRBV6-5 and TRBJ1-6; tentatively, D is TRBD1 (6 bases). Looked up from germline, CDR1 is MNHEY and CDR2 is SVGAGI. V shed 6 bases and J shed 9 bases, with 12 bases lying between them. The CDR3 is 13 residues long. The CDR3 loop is CASSLGQFSPLHF. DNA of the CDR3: TGTGCCAGCAGCCTCGGACAGTTTTCACCCCTCCACTTT.

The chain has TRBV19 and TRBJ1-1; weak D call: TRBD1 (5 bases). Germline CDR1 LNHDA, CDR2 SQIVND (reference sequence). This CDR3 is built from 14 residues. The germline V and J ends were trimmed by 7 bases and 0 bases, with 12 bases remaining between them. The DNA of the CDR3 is TGTGCCAGTACCATGACAGCCTTGAACACTGAAGCTTTCTTT. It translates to CASTMTALNTEAFF.

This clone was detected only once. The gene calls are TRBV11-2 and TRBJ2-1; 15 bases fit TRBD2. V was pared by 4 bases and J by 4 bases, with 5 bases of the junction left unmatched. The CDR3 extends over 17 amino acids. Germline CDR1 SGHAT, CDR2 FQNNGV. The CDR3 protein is CASSSQGTSGRYNEQFF. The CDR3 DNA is TGTGCCAGCAGCTCCCAGGGGACTAGCGGGAGGTACAATGAGCAGTTCTTC.

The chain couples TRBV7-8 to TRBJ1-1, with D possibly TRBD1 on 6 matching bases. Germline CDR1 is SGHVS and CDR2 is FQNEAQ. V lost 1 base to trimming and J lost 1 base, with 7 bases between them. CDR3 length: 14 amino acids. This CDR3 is CASSLVTGNTEAFF. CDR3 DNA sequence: TGTGCCAGCAGCTTAGTGACAGGGAACACTGAAGCTTTCTTT.

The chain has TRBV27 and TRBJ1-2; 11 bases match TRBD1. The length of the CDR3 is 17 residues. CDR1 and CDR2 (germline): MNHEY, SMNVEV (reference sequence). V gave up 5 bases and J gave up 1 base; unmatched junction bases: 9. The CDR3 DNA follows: TGTGCCAGCAGTGCGGTAGGACAGGGGGCTCGTAACTATGGCTACACCTTC. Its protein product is CASSAVGQGARNYGYTF.

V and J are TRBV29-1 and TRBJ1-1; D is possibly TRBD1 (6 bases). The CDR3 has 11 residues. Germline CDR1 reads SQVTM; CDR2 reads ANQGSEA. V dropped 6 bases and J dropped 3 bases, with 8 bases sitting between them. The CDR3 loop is CSVTGYTEAFF. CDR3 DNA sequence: TGCAGCGTAACAGGGTACACTGAAGCTTTCTTT.

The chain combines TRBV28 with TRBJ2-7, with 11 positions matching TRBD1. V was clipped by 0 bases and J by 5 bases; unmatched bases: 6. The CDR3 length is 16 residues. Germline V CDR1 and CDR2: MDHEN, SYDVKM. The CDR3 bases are TGTGCCAGCAGTTTATGGGGGGACAGGGGGGACGACGAGCAGTACTTC. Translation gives CASSLWGDRGDDEQYF.